The rows below give T cell receptor beta chains drawn from one sample of a study of blood T cell repertoires in COVID-19. Data came from immunoSEQ multiplex PCR; TCRdb stores just in-frame clones and leaves some out. The data contain fewer than 500,000 clones, 75% to 90% of them seen just once; the ten biggest clones take up 0.95% to 1.3%. The specimen sequenced was PBMCs or T cells enriched from blood (not recorded which). All receptors derive from a man younger than 40 who had recovered from COVID-19. CDR3s include the opening cysteine and the closing phenylalanine or tryptophan. The D gene is left open where the match is weak. Expanded clones get a size class; other rows say once, few or many, or leave the size out.

CDR3 length,clone size,D gene,J gene,V gene,CDR3 DNA,CDR3 protein
15,-,-,TRBJ1-2,TRBV28,TGTGCCAGCAGTCCGAACGGACCGCTTGGGAGAGGCTACACCTTC,CASSPNGPLGRGYTF
14,-,TRBD1,TRBJ1-5,TRBV28,TGTGCCAGCCTGGAGACAGGGAAGTATCAGCCCCAGCATTTT,CASLETGKYQPQHF
15,-,TRBD1,TRBJ2-5,TRBV12-5,TGTGCTAGTGGTTTGCCCGGGACAGGAAAAGAGACCCAGTACTTC,CASGLPGTGKETQYF
14,-,TRBD1,TRBJ1-2,TRBV27,TGTGCCAGCAGTTTGACAGGGAAGGCCTATGGCTACACCTTC,CASSLTGKAYGYTF
18,once,-,TRBJ2-4,TRBV28,TGTGCCAGCAGTTTACCCGGACTGCTAGGATTAGCCAAAAACATTCAGTACTTC,CASSLPGLLGLAKNIQYF
17,once,TRBD1,TRBJ2-1,TRBV11-3,TGTGCCAGCAGCTCTTCAGCCGGGACAGACGACTACAATGAGCAGTTCTTC,CASSSSAGTDDYNEQFF
19,-,TRBD2,TRBJ2-6,TRBV19,TGTGCCAGTAGTATCCCCCGGACTAGCGGGAGAATTGGGGCCAACGTCCTGACTTTC,CASSIPRTSGRIGANVLTF
16,-,-,TRBJ1-2,TRBV14,TGTGCCAGCAGCCCACAGGACGTCCTCACTAACTATGGCTACACCTTC,CASSPQDVLTNYGYTF
17,-,TRBD1,TRBJ1-5,TRBV6-4,TGTGCCAGCAGTGACAAAAGGGGGCTTTTTAGCAATCAGCCCCAGCATTTT,CASSDKRGLFSNQPQHF
14,-,-,TRBJ2-7,TRBV28,TGTGCCAGCAGTTTATGGAGAGGCCACTACGAGCAGTACTTC,CASSLWRGHYEQYF
12,-,-,TRBJ1-1,TRBV5-1,TGCGCCAGCAGCGTAAATTCGGGTGAAGCTTTCTTT,CASSVNSGEAFF
14,-,-,TRBJ2-1,TRBV30,TGTGCCTTCTCGAGCGGGTCGTCTTACAATGAGCAGTTCTTC,CAFSSGSSYNEQFF
15,-,-,TRBJ2-3,TRBV28,TGTGCCAGCAGTTACATATCTCTTTCAACAGATACGCAGTATTTT,CASSYISLSTDTQYF
17,-,TRBD2,TRBJ2-1,TRBV3-1/TRBV3-2,TGTGCCAGCAGCCCCGCAAGTGAGCGGGAGTATAACAATGAGCAGTTCTTC,CASSPASEREYNNEQFF
16,-,-,TRBJ2-5,TRBV21-1,TGTGGGGGAGACCCGGACAGGACGAAGCTCCAAGAGACCCAGTACTTC,CGGDPDRTKLQETQYF
14,-,-,TRBJ1-5,TRBV12-5,TGTGCTAGTGGTTTGGGCAGGGGAGAACAGCCCCAGCATTTT,CASGLGRGEQPQHF
14,-,-,TRBJ2-2,TRBV19,TGTGCCAGTAGACCGGGACAAGCCACCGGGGAGCTGTTTTTT,CASRPGQATGELFF
15,-,-,TRBJ1-1,TRBV28,TGTGCCAGCAGTCCTCCCGGACTGACGAACACTGAAGCTTTCTTT,CASSPPGLTNTEAFF
15,-,-,TRBJ1-5,TRBV2,TGTGCCAGCAGAAACGGACAGTCAACAAATCAGCCCCAGCATTTT,CASRNGQSTNQPQHF
13,-,TRBD1,TRBJ1-1,TRBV6-1,TGTGCCAGCAGTGACAGGGGGTACACTGAAGCTTTCTTT,CASSDRGYTEAFF
14,few,-,TRBJ1-1,TRBV3-1/TRBV3-2,TGTGCCAGCAGCCAAGCCTCAGCGGACACTGAAGCTTTCTTT,CASSQASADTEAFF
14,-,-,TRBJ1-2,TRBV11-2,TGTGCCAGCAGCTTTTCGGGTTCTAACTATGGCTACACCTTC,CASSFSGSNYGYTF
14,-,-,TRBJ1-5,TRBV27,TGTGCCAGCAGTCAAGCAGGTCTAAATCAGCCCCAGCATTTT,CASSQAGLNQPQHF
16,-,-,TRBJ1-4,TRBV7-9,TGTGCCAGCAGCTTAGGTTCGCGGGGGCCCGGTGAAAAACTGTTTTTT,CASSLGSRGPGEKLFF
15,-,-,TRBJ2-1,TRBV18,TGTGCCAGCTCACCAATGGTAGCTAGCTACAATGAGCAGTTCTTC,CASSPMVASYNEQFF
12,-,-,TRBJ2-2,TRBV24-1,TGTGCCACCACTAGCGACGCCGGGGAGCTGTTTTTT,CATTSDAGELFF
15,once,-,TRBJ2-7,TRBV9,TGTGCCAGCAGCGGGGACAGCGGGAGCCTCTCCGAGCAGTACTTC,CASSGDSGSLSEQYF
14,-,-,TRBJ1-1,TRBV5-6,TGTGCCAGCAGCTTGGTCGCCAGGGCCACTGAAGCTTTCTTT,CASSLVARATEAFF
15,-,-,TRBJ1-4,TRBV16,TGTGCCAGCAGCCAACAGGGAGGTCCTAATGAAAAACTGTTTTTT,CASSQQGGPNEKLFF
14,few,TRBD1,TRBJ1-2,TRBV4-1,TGCGCCAGCAGCCCCTCGGGACAGGAGTATGGCTACACCTTC,CASSPSGQEYGYTF
18,-,-,TRBJ1-2,TRBV28,TGTGCCAGCAGTTTATGGGACCCCGGGATGGGGGCGAAATATGGCTACACCTTC,CASSLWDPGMGAKYGYTF
16,-,TRBD2,TRBJ2-2,TRBV10-1,TGCGCCAGCAGAGCCGGGACTAGCGGTAACACCGGGGAGCTGTTTTTT,CASRAGTSGNTGELFF
14,-,-,TRBJ2-3,TRBV7-9,TGTGCCAGCAGCCAGGGGGGTATCACAGATACGCAGTATTTT,CASSQGGITDTQYF
15,-,TRBD2,TRBJ2-1,TRBV5-4,TGTGCCAGCAGCCCCGGGTTAGCGGGTAACAATGAGCAGTTCTTC,CASSPGLAGNNEQFF
16,-,TRBD2,TRBJ2-3,TRBV4-2,TGTGCCAGCAGCCAATCCGGGACTAGCGGCACAGATACGCAGTATTTT,CASSQSGTSGTDTQYF
15,-,-,TRBJ2-7,TRBV5-6,TGTGCCAGCAGCTTTGGAGCGACTTCAAACCACGAGCAGTACTTC,CASSFGATSNHEQYF
17,-,-,TRBJ1-4,TRBV29-1,TGCAGCGTTGAAGCCCGTCCACAGGGAAGGGGGAGAGGAAAACTGTTTTTT,CSVEARPQGRGRGKLFF
16,once,TRBD1,TRBJ1-2,TRBV19,TGTGCCAGTAGTATAGTCGGGGCAGGGGGCCACTATGGCTACACCTTC,CASSIVGAGGHYGYTF
13,-,-,TRBJ2-1,TRBV7-3,TGTGCCAGCAGCCGAGCACTGAACAATGAGCAGTTCTTC,CASSRALNNEQFF
15,-,-,TRBJ1-5,TRBV2,TGTGCCAGCAGTGATTGGGCGGGACGCGGCCAGCCCCAGCATTTT,CASSDWAGRGQPQHF
15,-,TRBD1,TRBJ1-5,TRBV24-1,TGTGCCACCAGCGCAGGGGGAACTAGCAATCAGCCCCAGCATTTT,CATSAGGTSNQPQHF
15,-,TRBD1,TRBJ2-5,TRBV28,TGTGCCAGCAGCTCCGGTACAGGGGGAAAAGAGACCCAGTACTTC,CASSSGTGGKETQYF
15,-,TRBD2,TRBJ2-1,TRBV28,TGTGCCAGCAGTTTACTAGCGGGAGGATACAATGAGCAGTTCTTC,CASSLLAGGYNEQFF
15,-,-,TRBJ2-2,TRBV4-1,TGCGCCAGCAGCCAACCCGGACATAACACCGGGGAGCTGTTTTTT,CASSQPGHNTGELFF
13,once,-,TRBJ2-7,TRBV5-4,TGTGCCAGCAGCGCTGAGATTCTGCACGAGCAGTACTTC,CASSAEILHEQYF
15,-,-,TRBJ1-1,TRBV5-4,TGTGCCAGCAGCTGGGGTAGTGGGGCAGGCACTGAAGCTTTCTTT,CASSWGSGAGTEAFF
17,-,TRBD1,TRBJ2-1,TRBV5-1,TGCGCCAGCAGCTTGGTCCCGGGACAGGGCGTTTACAATGAGCAGTTCTTC,CASSLVPGQGVYNEQFF
15,-,TRBD1,TRBJ2-7,TRBV25-1,TGTGCCAGCAGTGAATCGGGGACAGGGCGAAACGAGCAGTACTTC,CASSESGTGRNEQYF
15,-,TRBD1,TRBJ2-7,TRBV7-9,TGTGCCAGCAGCGTGGCCGGGACAGGGAGCCACGAGCAGTACTTC,CASSVAGTGSHEQYF
15,-,TRBD1,TRBJ1-1,TRBV4-2,TGTGCCAGCAGCCAGATCCAGGGGGCGGTCACTGAAGCTTTCTTT,CASSQIQGAVTEAFF
15,-,TRBD2,TRBJ2-7,TRBV3-1/TRBV3-2,TGTGCCAGCAGCCTTAGAGGACTAGGCTCCTACGAGCAGTACTTC,CASSLRGLGSYEQYF
16,-,TRBD2,TRBJ2-1,TRBV11-2,TGTGCCAGCAGCTTAGATGTAACCGGGAGGCCCCCCGAGCAGTTCTTC,CASSLDVTGRPPEQFF
16,-,TRBD1,TRBJ2-7,TRBV11-2,TGTGCCAGCAGCTTAGTCTCGGGACAGAGTTTTGAGGAGCAGTACTTC,CASSLVSGQSFEEQYF
14,-,-,TRBJ2-1,TRBV7-9,TGTGCCAGCGAATTCGACTTCTCCTACAATGAGCAGTTCTTC,CASEFDFSYNEQFF
15,-,-,TRBJ2-1,TRBV11-2,TGTGCCAGCAGCTTAGTAGCGGCTCAATACAATGAGCAGTTCTTC,CASSLVAAQYNEQFF
15,once,TRBD2,TRBJ2-1,TRBV18,TGTGCCAGCTCACCAGGGGGGGGAAGTACAATTGAGCAGTTCTTC,CASSPGGGSTIEQFF
12,few,-,TRBJ2-1,TRBV3-1/TRBV3-2,TGTGCCAGCAGCCCCACATACAATGAGCAGTTCTTC,CASSPTYNEQFF